The text below deals with one T cell receptor (beta chain). Its antigen is still unknown. Within one base of it there is no much larger clone, and no base qualities were kept. The library was produced with PCR. TCRdb names Illumina HiSeq 2500 as the instrument used. To normalize quantification of the TCRbeta repertoire, the TCR libraries were built with molecular barcoding that relied on unique molecular identifiers. Using fastp at Q25 and MiXCR, TCRdb reprocessed the public reads and kept productive beta chains. Each CDR3 protein gets just one entry, which takes the most common genes and DNA from the rows behind it. Counted in this sample were a few hundred thousand distinct CDR3 sequences; roughly 13% of them appeared once. The ten largest clonotypes hold 2.2% of the sample. The entry originates in a study of T-cell reconstitution after alpha-beta-depleted transplantation in children (dated by TCRdb to 2015 to 2016). Study-wide context: Using TCR repertoire profiling, the study quantitatively followed how T-cell immune reconstitution unfolded in children after TCRalphabeta/CD19-depleted allogeneic hematopoietic cell transplantation.

What the research found in general, with its limitations: Over the following months the frequencies of hyperexpanded clones went down, and after one year T-cell counts and TCRbeta diversity were mostly credited to newly produced T cells. In some patients, the high TCRbeta diversity seen at day 60 was put down to recipient T cells and intrathymic progenitors that had survived conditioning. Apparently early alphabetaT-cell count recovery about two months after transplant reportedly relied on only several hundred rapidly expanded clones derived from non-depleted graft cells.

Measured from the cysteine to the phenylalanine, the CDR3 is 15 residues long. The kept DNA is CDR3 alone, 45 bases in frame from the first base. V is shortened by 4 bases, J by 4 bases, and the region joining them spans 11 bases. From the germline V gene, CDR1 is MDHEN and CDR2 is SYDVKM. According to the study, the label for this sample's treatment or condition signals: allogeneic hematopoietic cell transplantation with graft depleted of TCRalphabeta T cells and CD19 B cells. Transplant recipients were children who received TCRalphabeta/CD19-depleted allogeneic hematopoietic cell grafts. The specimen was PBMCs, mostly from graft donor cells, collected 360 days after TCRalphabeta/CD19-depleted stem cell transplant. The rearrangement joined TRBV28 to TRBJ2-6, with the D gene too uncertain to name. This clonotype was obtained from a male patient aged 10-17 years who had a stem cell transplant for acute myeloid leukemia, so the T cells may come from the graft donor. The bases read TGTGCCAGCAGTTCCCTTGGAGCAGGGGCCAACGTCCTGACTTTC. It translates to CASSSLGAGANVLTF. Outside the CDR3, residues come from the reference TRBV28 and TRBJ2-6 proteins, so the full variable domain is: DVKVTQSSRYLVKRTGEKVFLECVQDMDHENMFWYRQDPGLGLRLIYFSYDVKMKEKGDIPEGYSVSREKKERFSLILESASTNQTSMYLCASSSLGAGANVLTFGAGSRLTVL.